The 28 T cell receptor beta chains below were found in one sample sequenced in a study of T-cell reconstitution after alpha-beta-depleted transplantation in children. Preparation of the TCRbeta library involved a method that used unique molecular identifiers. TCRdb redid the calling of the PCR reads with MiXCR, one entry per CDR3 protein. The sample yields hundreds of thousands of distinct CDR3 sequences, 13% seen once. The starting material was PBMCs, mostly from graft donor cells, obtained 360 days after TCRalphabeta/CD19-depleted stem cell transplant. All receptors derive from a male patient younger than 18 who had a stem cell transplant for acute myeloid leukemia, so the T cells may come from the graft donor.

This clonotype was detected ten times or more. This chain joins TRBV4-3 and TRBJ2-5; TRBD2 matches at 11 bases. The CDR3 sequence is 16 residues long. V dropped 5 bases and J dropped 1; count of bases not matched to a gene: 6. CDR1 and CDR2 (germline): LGHNA, YSLEER. The CDR3 sequence: CASSSLAGGPQETQYF. Written as DNA, the CDR3 is TGCGCCAGCAGCTCATTAGCGGGAGGGCCCCAAGAGACCCAGTACTTC.

This clonotype appeared a few times. The chain links TRBV20-1 to TRBJ2-7, with 7 bases matching TRBD1. Germline loops: CDR1 DFQATT, CDR2 SNEGSKA (reference sequence). V lost 7 bases and J lost 5; bases outside the gene matches: 8. This CDR3 region has 12 residues. This chain's CDR3 is CSDQTGINEQYF. The CDR3 DNA reads TGCAGTGATCAGACAGGGATCAACGAGCAGTACTTC.

This clonotype came up many times. A junction boundary mismatches the germline segment, possibly from a read error. The rearrangement joins TRBV5-1 to TRBJ2-7, with D possibly being TRBD2 (5 bases). Germline CDR1 and CDR2: SGHRS and YFSETQ. The CDR3 loop spans 12 amino acids. The CDR3 bases are TGTGCCAGCAGTTCCGGGGCCTACGAGCAGTACTTC. Protein: CASSSGAYEQYF.

This clonotype was counted a few times. V gene TRBV29-1 combines with J gene TRBJ1-1; tentatively, D is TRBD1 (6 bases). Trimming took off 5 bases at V and 3 bases at J, with 13 bases between the two ends. Germline loops: CDR1 SQVTM, CDR2 ANQGSEA. The CDR3 consists of 13 residues. The CDR3 reads CSVPTGGYTEAFF. CDR3 nucleotide sequence: TGCAGCGTTCCGACGGGGGGCTACACTGAAGCTTTCTTT.

This clonotype was seen ten or more times. The rearrangement uses TRBV5-1 and TRBJ1-1; no clear D. Trimming shortened V by 2 bases and J by 5 bases, and 7 bases separated the two germline ends. The CDR3 is 12 residues long. Germline V gene sequence: CDR1 SGHRS, CDR2 YFSETQ. CDR3 bases: TGCGCCAGCAGCTTAACCGGGACTGAAGCTTTCTTT. Translating gives CASSLTGTEAFF. The variable domain in full, completed from reference TRBV5-1 and TRBJ1-1, reads KAGVTQTPRYLIKTRGQQVTLSCSPISGHRSVSWYQQTPGQGLQFLFEYFSETQRNKGNFPGRFSGRQFSNSRSEMNVSTLELGDSALYLCASSLTGTEAFFGQGTRLTVV.

The sample holds a few counts of this clonotype. V is TRBV9 and J is TRBJ2-3; D call uncertain. This CDR3 region has 12 residues. Germline CDR1 SGDLS, CDR2 YYNGEE. Trimming stripped 0 bases from V and 5 bases from J, with 4 bases between. The CDR3 region has the DNA TGTGCCAGCAGCGTAGAACGAGATACGCAGTATTTT. It encodes CASSVERDTQYF.

The V gene is TRBV9, the J gene TRBJ2-2; possible D gene TRBD1, 6 bases. Trimming removed 0 bases from V and 4 bases from J, with 13 bases in between. Germline V gene lookup returns CDR1 SGDLS and CDR2 YYNGEE. This CDR3 spans 16 amino acids. CDR3 in amino acids: CASSVGGGVSTGELFF. Written as DNA, the CDR3 is TGTGCCAGCAGCGTAGGAGGGGGAGTAAGCACCGGGGAGCTGTTTTTT.

This clonotype was seen only a few times. A read error may be the cause here, since a much bigger clone is one base away. V usage is TRBV6-2 or TRBV6-3 and J usage is TRBJ2-7, with no clear D. The CDR3 covers 11 residues. The germline gives CDR1 MNHEY, CDR2 SVGEGT. V was clipped by 4 bases and J by 5 bases, with 6 bases between them. CDR3 sequence reads: CASSFYHEQYF. The CDR3 DNA reads TGTGCCAGCAGTTTTTACCACGAGCAGTACTTC.

J is TRBJ2-5 and V is TRBV9; the D gene could be TRBD1 or TRBD2 (5 bases each). This CDR3 has 15 amino acids. V lost 0 bases and J 2 bases, leaving 11 bases between the germline ends. CDR1 and CDR2 from the germline V gene are SGDLS and YYNGEE. CDR3 DNA sequence: TGTGCCAGCAGCGTAGCTCGGGACGCACAAGAGACCCAGTACTTC. Amino acids: CASSVARDAQETQYF.

The chain couples TRBV25-1 to TRBJ1-2; D is possibly TRBD1 (6 bases). The CDR3 totals 15 residues. CDR1 is MGHDK and CDR2 is SYGVNS in the germline V gene. Trimming removed 4 bases at V and 4 bases at J, with 16 bases between. In DNA, the CDR3 is TGTGCCAGCAGTGTGACAGGAGGGGGGAGCTATGGCTACACCTTC. This sequence encodes CASSVTGGGSYGYTF.

This clonotype was seen a few times. CDR3 sequence (DNA): TGCAGCGTTGTAAGGACTAGCGAGTACGAGCAGTACTTC. It yields the protein CSVVRTSEYEQYF. V and J are TRBV29-1 and TRBJ2-7; 9 nucleotides align to TRBD2. The CDR3 consists of 13 residues. Unmatched junction bases numbered 5, after V lost 4 bases and J lost 4 bases. Germline V lookup: CDR1 SQVTM, CDR2 ANQGSEA.

This clonotype has a count of ten or more. V and J are TRBV2 and TRBJ2-1; the match to TRBD2 covers 12 bases. Germline V gene lookup returns CDR1 SNHLY and CDR2 FYNNEI. Losses at the gene ends were 5 bases for V and 6 bases for J; bases not matched to a gene: 8. The length of the CDR3 is 16 residues. The DNA for the CDR3 is TGTGCCAGCAGTCCATCACTAGCGGGAGGCAGCAATGAGCAGTTCTTC. Protein sequence: CASSPSLAGGSNEQFF.

This chain links TRBV5-1 with TRBJ2-3; 13 positions match TRBD2. CDR3 size: 17 residues. The V and J ends lost 4 bases and 2 bases, in that order; junction bases with no gene match: 7. CDR1 is SGHRS and CDR2 is YFSETQ in the germline V gene. The CDR3 DNA reads TGCGCCAGCAGCCCCGGGACTAGCGGGAAATACACAGATACGCAGTATTTT. This sequence encodes CASSPGTSGKYTDTQYF.

This clonotype occurred a few times. This sequence joins TRBV7-9 and TRBJ2-7; 13 bases are a match to TRBD2. Germline V gene data show CDR1 as SEHNR and CDR2 as FQNEAQ (reference sequence). J was trimmed by 2 bases and V by 1 base; bases with no gene match: 2. The CDR3 consists of 16 residues. CDR3 nucleotides: TGTGCCAGCAGCTTAGGCGGGACTAGCGGGGCCTACGAGCAGTACTTC. It specifies CASSLGGTSGAYEQYF.

In its sample, this clonotype was seen a few times. This chain joins TRBV3-1 and TRBJ2-7; D gene ambiguous. V was pared by 3 bases and J by 3 bases, with 9 bases between. The CDR3 consists of 13 residues. The V gene's germline CDR1 is LGHDT and CDR2 YNNKEL (reference sequence). Here the CDR3 reads CASSHGSFYEQYF. In nucleotides, the CDR3 is TGTGCCAGCAGCCACGGCTCCTTCTACGAGCAGTACTTC.

This clonotype was detected once. Mismatch with germline at one junction end may stem from a read error. The J gene is TRBJ2-3, the V gene TRBV7-7; D is undetermined. This CDR3 spans 13 amino acids. In germline, CDR1 is SSHAT, CDR2 FNYEAQ (reference sequence). The CDR3 protein is CASSATSTDTQYF. The CDR3, as DNA: TGTGCTAGCAGCGCGACCAGCACAGATACGCAGTATTTT.

The rearrangement joins TRBV7-2 to TRBJ1-3; no clear D. CDR1 is SGHTA, CDR2 FQGNSA, per germline. Trimming took 2 bases from V and 4 from J, leaving 15 bases between them. The CDR3 totals 16 residues. DNA of the CDR3: TGTGCCAGCAGCTTAAGAAGGCTCCGCTCAGGAAACACCATATATTTT. It codes for CASSLRRLRSGNTIYF.

This clonotype was seen a handful of times. The V call is TRBV12-3 or TRBV12-4, the J call TRBJ2-1, with D hard to call. The CDR3 extends over 14 amino acids. The V end was cut by 3 bases, the J end by 8 bases, with 14 bases between. CDR3 loop: CASSFPDPRDEQFF. The CDR3, as DNA: TGTGCCAGCAGTTTTCCTGACCCAAGGGATGAGCAGTTCTTC.

This clonotype was seen at least ten times. The chain links TRBV19 to TRBJ2-5; no clear D gene. The CDR3 totals 14 residues. With 3 bases removed from V and 2 bases from J, the gap between germline ends came to 10 bases. Germline CDR1 and CDR2: LNHDA and SQIVND (reference sequence). The CDR3 loop reads CASSMVVWQETQYF. CDR3 sequence (DNA): TGTGCCAGTAGTATGGTAGTGTGGCAAGAGACCCAGTACTTC.

This clonotype was picked up many times. This chain uses TRBV14 with TRBJ2-5, with D possibly being TRBD2 (5 bases). Trimming left V 5 bases short and J 7 bases short, with 8 bases between. The CDR3 is 11 residues long. Germline V gene sequence: CDR1 SGHDN, CDR2 FVKESK. CDR3 amino acids: CASSAGVTQYF. The CDR3 nucleotides read TGTGCCAGCAGCGCCGGGGTGACCCAGTACTTC.

This clonotype was counted many times. The chain combines TRBV12-5 with TRBJ1-1; D is unclear. The CDR3 is 14 residues long. Germline CDR1 reads LGHNT; CDR2 reads FRNRAP. Trimming left V 5 bases short and J 5 bases short, with 15 bases between. CDR3 protein: CASGKGTWGTEAFF. Here the CDR3 DNA reads TGTGCTAGTGGTAAGGGCACTTGGGGAACTGAAGCTTTCTTT.

The V call is TRBV12-3 or TRBV12-4, the J call TRBJ2-7; possible D gene TRBD1, 6 bases. This CDR3 comprises 14 residues. Trimming removed 2 bases at V and 3 bases at J, with 11 bases between. CDR3 sequence: CASSLTGFGYEQYF. The CDR3 nucleotides are TGTGCCAGCAGTTTAACAGGGTTCGGCTACGAGCAGTACTTC.

The V and J genes are TRBV25-1 and TRBJ2-7, with D hard to call. Per germline, CDR1 MGHDK and CDR2 SYGVNS. This CDR3 contains 14 residues. V was shortened by 1 base and J by 5 bases, with 12 bases between the two germline ends. CDR3 sequence (DNA): TGTGCCAGCAGTGAATCGGCCTGGCCCCACGAGCAGTACTTC. It specifies CASSESAWPHEQYF.

This clonotype was observed a few times. CDR3 in DNA: TGTGCCAGCAGCGTTTGGTCGAGCGGGATTGGATCGTACAATGAGCAGTTCTTC. This gives the protein CASSVWSSGIGSYNEQFF. The rearrangement links TRBV25-1 to TRBJ2-1; 7 nucleotides align to TRBD2. V lost 6 bases, J lost 4 bases, and 18 bases stayed unmatched. The CDR3 totals 18 residues. Looked up from germline, CDR1 is MGHDK and CDR2 is SYGVNS.

V and J are TRBV28 and TRBJ2-7, with D possibly being TRBD1 or TRBD2 (5 bases each). V gave up 5 bases and J gave up 7 bases, with 18 bases separating them. The CDR3 totals 14 residues. Germline V gene data show CDR1 as MDHEN and CDR2 as SYDVKM. CDR3 protein: CASSPGRKTGEQYF. The CDR3 bases are TGTGCCAGCAGTCCGGGACGGAAAACGGGGGAGCAGTACTTC. The full variable domain, with the rest looked up from reference TRBV28 and TRBJ2-7, is DVKVTQSSRYLVKRTGEKVFLECVQDMDHENMFWYRQDPGLGLRLIYFSYDVKMKEKGDIPEGYSVSREKKERFSLILESASTNQTSMYLCASSPGRKTGEQYFGPGTRLTVT.

This clonotype was detected a few times. This sequence joins TRBV6-4 and TRBJ2-1; 9 bases are shared with TRBD2. From germline, CDR1 is MRHNA and CDR2 SNTAGT. The CDR3 is 14 amino acids. J gave up 9 bases and V 1 base, and 4 bases lay outside the gene matches. CDR3 bases: TGTGCCAGCAGTGACTATAGCGGGAGTGGTGAGCAGTTCTTC. Amino acid sequence: CASSDYSGSGEQFF.

V is TRBV20-1 and J is TRBJ2-7, with 13 bases that match TRBD2. From germline, CDR1 is DFQATT and CDR2 SNEGSKA (reference sequence). The CDR3 is made up of 16 amino acids. Losses at the gene ends were 6 bases for V and 0 bases for J; bases not matched to a gene: 8. CDR3 sequence (DNA): TGCAGTGCAACACGGGGACTAGCGGGATTCTCCTACGAGCAGTACTTC. This sequence encodes CSATRGLAGFSYEQYF.

This clonotype came up a few times. This chain connects TRBV27 to TRBJ2-2; 9 positions agree with TRBD2. In germline, CDR1 is MNHEY, CDR2 SMNVEV (reference sequence). V shed 9 bases, J shed 8 bases, and the junction held 13 bases outside the gene matches. The CDR3 has 15 amino acids. The CDR3 sequence is CASCRGPSGMGELFF. In DNA, the CDR3 is TGTGCCAGTTGCCGGGGGCCTAGCGGGATGGGGGAGCTGTTTTTT.